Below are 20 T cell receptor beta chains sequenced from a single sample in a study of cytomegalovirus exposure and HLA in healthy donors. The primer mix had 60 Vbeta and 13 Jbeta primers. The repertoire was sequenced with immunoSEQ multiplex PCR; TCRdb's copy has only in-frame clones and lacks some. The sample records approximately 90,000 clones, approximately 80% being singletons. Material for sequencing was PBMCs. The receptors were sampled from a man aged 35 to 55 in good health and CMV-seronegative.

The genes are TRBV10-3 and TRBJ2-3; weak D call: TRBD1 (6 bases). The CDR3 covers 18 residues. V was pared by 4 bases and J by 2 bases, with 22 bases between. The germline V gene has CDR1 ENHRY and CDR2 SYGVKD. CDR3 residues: CAISAEKRTVTVTDTQYF. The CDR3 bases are TGTGCCATCAGTGCAGAGAAAAGGACAGTTACCGTCACAGATACGCAGTATTTT.

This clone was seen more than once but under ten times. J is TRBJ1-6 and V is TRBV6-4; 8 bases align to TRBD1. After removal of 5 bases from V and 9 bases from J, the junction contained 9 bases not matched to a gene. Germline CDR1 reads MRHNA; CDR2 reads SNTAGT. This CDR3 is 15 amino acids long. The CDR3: CASSPGDGQGSPLHF. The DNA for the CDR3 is TGTGCCAGCAGTCCTGGGGACGGACAGGGTTCACCCCTCCACTTT.

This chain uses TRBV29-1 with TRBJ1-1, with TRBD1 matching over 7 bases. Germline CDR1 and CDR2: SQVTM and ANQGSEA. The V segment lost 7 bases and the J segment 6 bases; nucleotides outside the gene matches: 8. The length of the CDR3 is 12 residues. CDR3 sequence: CSASGTVAEAFF. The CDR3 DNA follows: TGCAGCGCTTCCGGGACAGTCGCTGAAGCTTTCTTT.

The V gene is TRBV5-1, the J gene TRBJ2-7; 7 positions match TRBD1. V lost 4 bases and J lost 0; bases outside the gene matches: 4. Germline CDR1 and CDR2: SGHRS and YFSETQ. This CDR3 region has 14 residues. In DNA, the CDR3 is TGCGCCAGCAGCGGGGCAGGGGGCTCCTACGAGCAGTACTTC. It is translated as CASSGAGGSYEQYF.

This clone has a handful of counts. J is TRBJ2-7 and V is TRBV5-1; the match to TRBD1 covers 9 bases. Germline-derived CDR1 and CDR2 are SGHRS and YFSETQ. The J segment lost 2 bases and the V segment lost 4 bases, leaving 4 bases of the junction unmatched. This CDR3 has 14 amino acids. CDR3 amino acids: CASSAGQGTYEQYF. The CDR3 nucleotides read TGCGCCAGCAGCGCGGGACAGGGTACCTACGAGCAGTACTTC. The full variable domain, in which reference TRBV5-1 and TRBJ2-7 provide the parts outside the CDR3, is KAGVTQTPRYLIKTRGQQVTLSCSPISGHRSVSWYQQTPGQGLQFLFEYFSETQRNKGNFPGRFSGRQFSNSRSEMNVSTLELGDSALYLCASSAGQGTYEQYFGPGTRLTVT.

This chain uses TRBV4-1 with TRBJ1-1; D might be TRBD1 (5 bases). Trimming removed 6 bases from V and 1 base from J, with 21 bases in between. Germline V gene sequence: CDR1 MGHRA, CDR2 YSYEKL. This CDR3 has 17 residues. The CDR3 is CASRTTKAGLANTEAFF. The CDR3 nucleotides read TGCGCCAGCAGGACCACTAAGGCAGGGCTGGCGAACACTGAAGCTTTCTTT.

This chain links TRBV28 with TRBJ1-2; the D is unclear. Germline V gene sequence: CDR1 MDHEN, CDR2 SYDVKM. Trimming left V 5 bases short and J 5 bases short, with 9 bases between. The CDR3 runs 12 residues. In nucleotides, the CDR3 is TGTGCCAGCAGTCGATTGGAGTATGGCTACACCTTC. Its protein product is CASSRLEYGYTF.

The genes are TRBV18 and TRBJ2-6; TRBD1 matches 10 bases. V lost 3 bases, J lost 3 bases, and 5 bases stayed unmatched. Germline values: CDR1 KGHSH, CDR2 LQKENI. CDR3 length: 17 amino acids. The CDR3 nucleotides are TGTGCCAGCTCACCCGGGGACAGGGGTTTTGGGGCCAACGTCCTGACTTTC. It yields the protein CASSPGDRGFGANVLTF. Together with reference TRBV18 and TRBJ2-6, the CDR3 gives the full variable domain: NAGVMQNPRHLVRRRGQEARLRCSPMKGHSHVYWYRQLPEEGLKFMVYLQKENIIDESGMPKERFSAEFPKEGPSILRIQQVVRGDSAAYFCASSPGDRGFGANVLTFGAGSRLTVL.

The CDR3 DNA follows: TGTGCCAGCAGCTTAGGTCCACAGAACCCAGGAGAGACCCAGTACTTC. This encodes CASSLGPQNPGETQYF. The chain combines TRBV11-2 with TRBJ2-5, with unresolved D. The CDR3 runs 16 residues. Germline V gives CDR1 SGHAT, CDR2 FQNNGV. The germline V and J ends were trimmed by 1 base and 4 bases, with 16 bases remaining between them.

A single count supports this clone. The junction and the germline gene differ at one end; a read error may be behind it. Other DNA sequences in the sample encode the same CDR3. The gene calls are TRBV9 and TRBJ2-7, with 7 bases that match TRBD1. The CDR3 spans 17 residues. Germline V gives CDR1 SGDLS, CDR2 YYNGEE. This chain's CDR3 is CASSASRETGRSYEQYF. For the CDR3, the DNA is TGTGCCAGTAGCGCCTCCAGGGAGACAGGGCGGTCCTACGAGCAGTACTTC. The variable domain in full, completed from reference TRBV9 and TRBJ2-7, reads DSGVTQTPKHLITATGQRVTLRCSPRSGDLSVYWYQQSLDQGLQFLIQYYNGEERAKGNILERFSAQQFPDLHSELNLSSLELGDSALYFCASSASRETGRSYEQYFGPGTRLTVT.

CDR3 residues: CASSSGGLRNTEAFF. The CDR3 DNA sequence: TGTGCCAGCAGTTCCGGAGGGCTTAGGAACACTGAAGCTTTCTTT. The gene calls are TRBV28 and TRBJ1-1, with no clear D. The germline V gene encodes CDR1 MDHEN and CDR2 SYDVKM. The CDR3 loop spans 15 amino acids. Trimming shortened V by 4 bases and J by 1 base, and 13 bases separated the two germline ends.

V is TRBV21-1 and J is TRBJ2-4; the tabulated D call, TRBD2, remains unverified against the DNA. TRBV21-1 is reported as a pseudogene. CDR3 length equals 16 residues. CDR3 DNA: TGTGCCAGCAGCGACGGGACTCCGACAGCCAAAAACATTCAGTACTTC. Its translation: CASSDGTPTAKNIQYF.

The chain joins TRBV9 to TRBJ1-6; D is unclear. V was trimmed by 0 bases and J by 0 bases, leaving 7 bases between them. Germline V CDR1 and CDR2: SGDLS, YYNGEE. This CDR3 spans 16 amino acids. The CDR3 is CASSVGRSSYNSPLHF. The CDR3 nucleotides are TGTGCCAGCAGCGTAGGTAGGAGCTCCTATAATTCACCCCTCCACTTT.

CDR3 bases: TGTGCCAGCAGCGTAAGGACAGAGAACACTGAAGCTTTCTTT. It codes for CASSVRTENTEAFF. The V call is TRBV9, the J call TRBJ1-1; D possibly corresponds to TRBD1 (6 bases). The CDR3 loop spans 14 amino acids. Germline-derived CDR1 and CDR2 are SGDLS and YYNGEE. Trimming left V 1 base short and J 1 base short, with 8 bases between.

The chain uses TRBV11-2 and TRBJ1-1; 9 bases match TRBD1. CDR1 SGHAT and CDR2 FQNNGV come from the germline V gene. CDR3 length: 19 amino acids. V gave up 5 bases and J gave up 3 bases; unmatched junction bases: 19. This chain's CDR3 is CASSRRRGTGPSGDTEAFF. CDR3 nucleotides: TGTGCCAGCAGCCGCAGGAGAGGGACAGGGCCTTCAGGAGACACTGAAGCTTTCTTT.

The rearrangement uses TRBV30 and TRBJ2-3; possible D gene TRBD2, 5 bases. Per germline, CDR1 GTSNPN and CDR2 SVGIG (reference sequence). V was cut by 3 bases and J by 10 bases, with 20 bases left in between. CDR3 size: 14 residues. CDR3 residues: CAWSPGRGSWAQYF. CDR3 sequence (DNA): TGTGCCTGGAGCCCCGGACGCGGGTCTTGGGCGCAGTATTTT.

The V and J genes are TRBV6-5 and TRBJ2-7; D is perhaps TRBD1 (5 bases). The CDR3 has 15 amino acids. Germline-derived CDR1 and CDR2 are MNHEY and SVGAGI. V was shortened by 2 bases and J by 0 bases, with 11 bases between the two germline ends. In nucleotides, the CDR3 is TGTGCCAGCAGTTACCAGGGTCCGAGCTCCTACGAGCAGTACTTC. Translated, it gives CASSYQGPSSYEQYF.

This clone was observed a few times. CDR3 in amino acids: CATVRGAHEKLFF. The CDR3 coding sequence is TGTGCCACCGTTCGCGGGGCGCATGAAAAACTGTTTTTT. The chain is built from TRBV28 and TRBJ1-4; tentative D call: TRBD1 (5 bases). V was trimmed by 10 bases and J by 6 bases, leaving 15 bases between them. The germline CDR1 and CDR2 sequences are MDHEN and SYDVKM. CDR3 size: 13 residues. Together with reference TRBV28 and TRBJ1-4, the CDR3 gives the full variable domain: DVKVTQSSRYLVKRTGEKVFLECVQDMDHENMFWYRQDPGLGLRLIYFSYDVKMKEKGDIPEGYSVSREKKERFSLILESASTNQTSMYLCATVRGAHEKLFFGSGTQLSVL.

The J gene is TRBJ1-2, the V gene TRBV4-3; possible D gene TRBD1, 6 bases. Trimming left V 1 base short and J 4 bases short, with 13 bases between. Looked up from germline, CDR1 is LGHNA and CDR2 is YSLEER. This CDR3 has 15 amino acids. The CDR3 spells CASSQGAGDGYGYTF. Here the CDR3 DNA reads TGCGCCAGCAGCCAAGGGGCAGGGGACGGCTATGGCTACACCTTC.

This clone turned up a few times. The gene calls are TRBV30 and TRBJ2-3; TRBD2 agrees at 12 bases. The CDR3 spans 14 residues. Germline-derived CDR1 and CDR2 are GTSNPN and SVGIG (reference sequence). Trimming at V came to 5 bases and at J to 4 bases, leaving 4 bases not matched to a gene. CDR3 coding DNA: TGTGCCTGGGTCCTAGCGGGGGGGGCAGATACGCAGTATTTT. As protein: CAWVLAGGADTQYF.